This T cell receptor (beta chain) was identified during a study of beta chain features in type 1 diabetes. This clone was detected a few times. Its cognate antigen is unknown. Regarding the study as a whole: Possible PCR preference for shorter templates applied equally to patients and controls. TCRB CDR3s were moderately but significantly shorter in Type 1 diabetes patients in all four CD4+ subsets.

Germline V CDR1 and CDR2: SGDLS, YYNGEE. V lost 5 bases, J lost 0 bases, and 7 bases lay in between. This CDR3 region has 13 residues. Isolation of CD4+ naive, central memory, regulatory and stem cell-like memory cells was achieved by sorting via CD45RO/CCR7/CD25/CD127/CD95/CD27. As every portion of the isolated RNA was reverse transcribed, the sequencing read expressed TCRB transcripts. TCRdb's table, derived via immunoSEQ multiplex PCR, lists solely in-frame clones and lacks some. Among fewer than 300,000 clones listed, roughly 22% were seen once. What was sequenced was naive CD4+ T cells from blood. The chain is built from TRBV9 and TRBJ2-3; D perhaps matches TRBD2 (5 bases). The sequence was collected from a woman between 40 and 50 years old with type 1 diabetes. In DNA, the CDR3 is TGTGCCAGCAGTGAGGGTAGCACAGATACGCAGTATTTT. Translation gives CASSEGSTDTQYF.